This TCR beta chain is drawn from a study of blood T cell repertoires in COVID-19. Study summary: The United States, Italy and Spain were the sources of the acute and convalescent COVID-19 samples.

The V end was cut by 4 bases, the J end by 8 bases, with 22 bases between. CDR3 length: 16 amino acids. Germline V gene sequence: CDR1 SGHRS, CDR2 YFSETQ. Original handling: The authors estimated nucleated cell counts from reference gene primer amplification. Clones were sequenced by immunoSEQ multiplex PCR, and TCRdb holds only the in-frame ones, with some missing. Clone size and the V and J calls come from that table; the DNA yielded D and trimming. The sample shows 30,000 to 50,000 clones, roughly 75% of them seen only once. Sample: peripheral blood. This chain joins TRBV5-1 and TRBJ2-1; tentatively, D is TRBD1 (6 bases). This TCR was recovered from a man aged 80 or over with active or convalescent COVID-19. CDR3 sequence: CASSPSARGPFDEQFF. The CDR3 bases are TGCGCCAGCAGCCCGAGTGCCAGGGGTCCATTCGATGAGCAGTTCTTC.